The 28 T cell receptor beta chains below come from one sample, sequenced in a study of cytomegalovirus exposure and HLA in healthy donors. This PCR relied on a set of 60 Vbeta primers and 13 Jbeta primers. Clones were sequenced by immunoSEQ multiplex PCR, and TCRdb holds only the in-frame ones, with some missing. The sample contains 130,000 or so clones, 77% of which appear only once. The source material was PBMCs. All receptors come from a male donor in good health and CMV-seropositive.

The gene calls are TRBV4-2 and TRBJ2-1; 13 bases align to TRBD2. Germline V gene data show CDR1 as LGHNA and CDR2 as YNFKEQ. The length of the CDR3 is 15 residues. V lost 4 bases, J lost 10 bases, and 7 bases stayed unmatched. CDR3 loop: CASSRGTSGMYEQFF. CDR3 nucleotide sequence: TGTGCCAGCAGCCGTGGGACTAGCGGGATGTACGAGCAGTTCTTC.

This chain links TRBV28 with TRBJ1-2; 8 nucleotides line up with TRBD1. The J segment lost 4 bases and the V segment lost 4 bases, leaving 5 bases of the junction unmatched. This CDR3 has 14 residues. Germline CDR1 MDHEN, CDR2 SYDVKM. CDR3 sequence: CASSSPRGLYGYTF. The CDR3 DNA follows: TGTGCCAGCAGTTCGCCCAGGGGGCTCTATGGCTACACCTTC.

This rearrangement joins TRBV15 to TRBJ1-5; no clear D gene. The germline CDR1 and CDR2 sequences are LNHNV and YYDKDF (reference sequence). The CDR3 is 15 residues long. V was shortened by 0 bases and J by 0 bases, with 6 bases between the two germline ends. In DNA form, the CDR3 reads TGTGCCACCAGCAGAGACAGGAATAGCAATCAGCCCCAGCATTTT. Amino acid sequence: CATSRDRNSNQPQHF.

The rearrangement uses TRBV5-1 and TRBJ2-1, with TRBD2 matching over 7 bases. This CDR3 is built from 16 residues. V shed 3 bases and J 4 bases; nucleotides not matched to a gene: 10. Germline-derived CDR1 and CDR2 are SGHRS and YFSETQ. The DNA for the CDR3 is TGCGCCAGCAGCTATGTCCCTAGCGGTTCTTACAATGAGCAGTTCTTC. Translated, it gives CASSYVPSGSYNEQFF.

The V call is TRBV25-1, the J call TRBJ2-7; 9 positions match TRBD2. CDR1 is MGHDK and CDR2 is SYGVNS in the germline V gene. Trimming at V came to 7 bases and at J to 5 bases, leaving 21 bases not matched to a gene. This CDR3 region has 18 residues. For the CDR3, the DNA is TGTGCCAGCACCAGTGTGGGGGGGGCTAGCGGGAAGCCCCACGAGCAGTACTTC. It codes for CASTSVGGASGKPHEQYF.

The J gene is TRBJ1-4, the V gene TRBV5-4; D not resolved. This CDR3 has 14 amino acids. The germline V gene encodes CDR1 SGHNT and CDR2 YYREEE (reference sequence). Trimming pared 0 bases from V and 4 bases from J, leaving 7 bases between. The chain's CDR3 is CASSLGHRNEKLFF. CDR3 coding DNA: TGTGCCAGCAGCTTGGGACACCGTAATGAAAAACTGTTTTTT.

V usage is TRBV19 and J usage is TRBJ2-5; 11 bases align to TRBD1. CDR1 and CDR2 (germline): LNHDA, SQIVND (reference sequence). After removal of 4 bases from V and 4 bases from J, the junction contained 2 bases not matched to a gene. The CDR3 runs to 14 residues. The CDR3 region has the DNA TGTGCCAGTAGTACAGGACAGGGGGCAGAGACCCAGTACTTC. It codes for CASSTGQGAETQYF. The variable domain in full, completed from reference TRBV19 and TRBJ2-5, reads DGGITQSPKYLFRKEGQNVTLSCEQNLNHDAMYWYRQDPGQGLRLIYYSQIVNDFQKGDIAEGYSVSREKKESFPLTVTSAQKNPTAFYLCASSTGQGAETQYFGPGTRLLVL.

CDR3 sequence: CASSFPGTGFYEQYF. Written as DNA, the CDR3 is TGTGCCAGCAGCTTCCCCGGGACAGGGTTTTACGAGCAGTACTTC. The chain recombines TRBV5-6 with TRBJ2-7, with TRBD1 matching 9 bases. CDR1 SGHDT and CDR2 YYEEEE come from the germline V gene. The V segment lost 2 bases and the J segment 4 bases; nucleotides outside the gene matches: 7. This CDR3 contains 15 residues.

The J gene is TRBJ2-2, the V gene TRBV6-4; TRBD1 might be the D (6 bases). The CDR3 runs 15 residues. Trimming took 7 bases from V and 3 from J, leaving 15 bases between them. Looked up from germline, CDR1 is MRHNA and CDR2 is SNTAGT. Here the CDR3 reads CASTESHRDTGELFF. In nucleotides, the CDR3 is TGTGCCAGCACGGAGAGTCACAGGGACACCGGGGAGCTGTTTTTT.

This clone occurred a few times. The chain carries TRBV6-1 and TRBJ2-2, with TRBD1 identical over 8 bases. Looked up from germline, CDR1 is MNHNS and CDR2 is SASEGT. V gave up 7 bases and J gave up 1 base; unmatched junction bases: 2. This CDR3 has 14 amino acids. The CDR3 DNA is TGTGCCAGCATTGGACAGGGGAACACCGGGGAGCTGTTTTTT. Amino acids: CASIGQGNTGELFF.

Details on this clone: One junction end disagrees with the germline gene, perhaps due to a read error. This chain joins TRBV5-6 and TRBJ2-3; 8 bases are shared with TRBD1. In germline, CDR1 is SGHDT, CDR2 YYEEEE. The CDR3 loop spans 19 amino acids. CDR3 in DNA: TGTGCCAGCAGGTTGGACAGGGCCAAGTCGGACTTACTAACAGATACGCAGTATTTT. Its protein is CASRLDRAKSDLLTDTQYF.

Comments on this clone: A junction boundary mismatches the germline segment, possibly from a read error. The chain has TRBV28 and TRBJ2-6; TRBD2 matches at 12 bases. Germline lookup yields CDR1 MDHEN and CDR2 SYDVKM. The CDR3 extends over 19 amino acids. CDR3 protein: CACSPGLAGPPSGANVLTF. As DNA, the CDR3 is TGTGCCTGCAGCCCTGGACTAGCGGGACCCCCATCTGGGGCCAACGTCCTGACTTTC. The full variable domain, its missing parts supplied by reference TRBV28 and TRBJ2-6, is DVKVTQSSRYLVKRTGEKVFLECVQDMDHENMFWYRQDPGLGLRLIYFSYDVKMKEKGDIPEGYSVSREKKERFSLILESASTNQTSMYLCACSPGLAGPPSGANVLTFGAGSRLTVL.

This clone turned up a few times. The CDR3 DNA reads TGTGCCAGCCGCTCCTTACTAGCGTCCCTAGGGGAGGCGTTCTTC. Amino acid sequence: CASRSLLASLGEAFF. V usage is TRBV6-1 and J usage is TRBJ2-1, with 7 bases identical to TRBD2. The junction had 22 bases not matched to a gene; V was cut back by 8 bases and J by 15 bases. Germline CDR1 is MNHNS and CDR2 is SASEGT. The CDR3 covers 15 residues.

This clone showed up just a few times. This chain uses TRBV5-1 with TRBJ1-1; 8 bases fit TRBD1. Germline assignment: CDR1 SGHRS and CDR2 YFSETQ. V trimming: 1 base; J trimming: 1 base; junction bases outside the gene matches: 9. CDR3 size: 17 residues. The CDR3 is CASSLTGGSGRNTEAFF. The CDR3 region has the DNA TGCGCCAGCAGCTTGACAGGGGGATCCGGTAGGAACACTGAAGCTTTCTTT.

This CDR3 reads CASTGTALYEQYF. Here the CDR3 DNA reads TGTGCCAGCACCGGGACAGCCCTGTACGAGCAGTACTTC. The chain links TRBV2 to TRBJ2-7, with 7 bases matching TRBD1. The CDR3 has 13 residues. V shed 7 bases and J 4 bases; nucleotides not matched to a gene: 7. The germline CDR1 and CDR2 sequences are SNHLY and FYNNEI.

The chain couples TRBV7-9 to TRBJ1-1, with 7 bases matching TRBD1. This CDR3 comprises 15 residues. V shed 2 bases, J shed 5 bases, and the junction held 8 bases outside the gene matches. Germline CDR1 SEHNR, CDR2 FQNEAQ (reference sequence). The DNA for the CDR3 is TGTGCCAGCAGCTTATTAGGGACAGACGGTACTGAAGCTTTCTTT. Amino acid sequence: CASSLLGTDGTEAFF.

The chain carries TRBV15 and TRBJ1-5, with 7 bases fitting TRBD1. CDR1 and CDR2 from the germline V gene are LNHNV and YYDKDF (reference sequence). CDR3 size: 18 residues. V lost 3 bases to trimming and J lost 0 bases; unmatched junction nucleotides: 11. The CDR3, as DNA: TGTGCCACCAGCAGGGGGACAGCCGCAATCTATAGCAATCAGCCCCAGCATTTT. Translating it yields CATSRGTAAIYSNQPQHF.

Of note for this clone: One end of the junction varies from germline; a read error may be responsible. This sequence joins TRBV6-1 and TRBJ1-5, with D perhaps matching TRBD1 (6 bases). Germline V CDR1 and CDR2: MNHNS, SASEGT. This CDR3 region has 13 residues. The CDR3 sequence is CASNEQGRQPQHF. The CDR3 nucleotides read TGTGCCAGCAATGAACAGGGAAGGCAGCCCCAGCATTTT.

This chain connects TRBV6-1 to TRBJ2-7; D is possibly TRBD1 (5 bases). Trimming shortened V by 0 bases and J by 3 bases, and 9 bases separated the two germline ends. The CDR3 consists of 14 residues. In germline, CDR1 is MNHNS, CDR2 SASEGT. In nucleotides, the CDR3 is TGTGCCAGCAGTGAAGCGGGGCATGACTACGAGCAGTACTTC. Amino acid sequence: CASSEAGHDYEQYF.

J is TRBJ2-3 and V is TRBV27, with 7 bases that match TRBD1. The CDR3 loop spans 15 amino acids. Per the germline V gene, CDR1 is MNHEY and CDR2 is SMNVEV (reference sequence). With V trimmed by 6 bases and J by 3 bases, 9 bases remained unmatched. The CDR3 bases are TGTGCCAGCAGGCTACTGGACAGGCCGACAGATACGCAGTATTTT. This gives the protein CASRLLDRPTDTQYF.

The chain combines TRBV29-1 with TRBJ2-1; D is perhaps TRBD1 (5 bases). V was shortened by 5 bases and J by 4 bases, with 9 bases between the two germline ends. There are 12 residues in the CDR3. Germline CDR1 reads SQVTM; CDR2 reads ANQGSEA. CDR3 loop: CSVQGSYNEQFF. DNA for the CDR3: TGCAGCGTTCAGGGCTCGTACAATGAGCAGTTCTTC.

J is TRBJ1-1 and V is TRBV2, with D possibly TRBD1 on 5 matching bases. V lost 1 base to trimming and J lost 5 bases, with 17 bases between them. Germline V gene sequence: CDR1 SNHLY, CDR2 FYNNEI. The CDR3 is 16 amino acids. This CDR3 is CASSEVAEGSLTEAFF. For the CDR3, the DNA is TGTGCCAGCAGTGAAGTAGCGGAGGGGTCACTGACTGAAGCTTTCTTT.

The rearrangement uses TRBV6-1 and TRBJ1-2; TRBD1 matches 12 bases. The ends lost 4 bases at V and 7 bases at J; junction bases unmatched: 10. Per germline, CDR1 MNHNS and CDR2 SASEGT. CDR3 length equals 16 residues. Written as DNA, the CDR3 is TGTGCCAGCAGTGTCCGGGACAGGGGGCTTTCGAGTGGCTACACCTTC. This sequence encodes CASSVRDRGLSSGYTF.

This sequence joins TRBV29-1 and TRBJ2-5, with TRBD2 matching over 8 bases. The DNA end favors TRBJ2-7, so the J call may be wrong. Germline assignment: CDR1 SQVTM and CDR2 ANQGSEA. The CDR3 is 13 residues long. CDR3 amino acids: CSVQPGGPYEQYF. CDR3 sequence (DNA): TGCAGCGTTCAACCGGGAGGGCCCTACGAGCAGTACTTC.

Here the CDR3 DNA reads TGTGCCAGCAGCTTAGATCTGGTCTCGCGAGCTTTCTTT. Amino acid sequence: CASSLDLVSRAFF. The rearrangement links TRBV11-3 to TRBJ1-1; no clear D. Germline V gene sequence: CDR1 SGHNT, CDR2 YENEEA. The V end was cut by 0 bases, the J end by 10 bases, with 12 bases between. This CDR3 contains 13 residues.

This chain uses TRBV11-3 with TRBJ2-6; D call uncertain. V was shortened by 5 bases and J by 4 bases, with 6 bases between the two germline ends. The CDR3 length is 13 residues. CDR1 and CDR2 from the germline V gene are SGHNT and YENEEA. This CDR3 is CASSLRGANVLTF. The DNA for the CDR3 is TGTGCCAGCAGCCTGAGGGGGGCCAACGTCCTGACTTTC.

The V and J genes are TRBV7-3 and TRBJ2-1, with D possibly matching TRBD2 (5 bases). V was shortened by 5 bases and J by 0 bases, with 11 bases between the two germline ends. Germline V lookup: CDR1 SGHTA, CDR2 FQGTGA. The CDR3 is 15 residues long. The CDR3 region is CASSKASSSYNEQFF. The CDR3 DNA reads TGTGCCAGCAGCAAAGCTAGCAGCTCCTACAATGAGCAGTTCTTC. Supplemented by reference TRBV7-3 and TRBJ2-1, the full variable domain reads GAGVSQTPSNKVTEKGKYVELRCDPISGHTALYWYRQSLGQGPEFLIYFQGTGAADDSGLPNDRFFAVRPEGSVSTLKIQRTERGDSAVYLCASSKASSSYNEQFFGPGTRLTVL.

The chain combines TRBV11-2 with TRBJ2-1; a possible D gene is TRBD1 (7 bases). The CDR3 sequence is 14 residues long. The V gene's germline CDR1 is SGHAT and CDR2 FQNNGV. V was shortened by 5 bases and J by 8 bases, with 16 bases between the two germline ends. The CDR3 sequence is CASSRLGQRDEQFF. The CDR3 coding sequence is TGTGCCAGCAGCCGCCTGGGACAGCGGGATGAGCAGTTCTTC.